Given below is one T cell receptor beta chain in context. Its recognized antigen is unknown. Nothing much larger sits one base from this clone, and base qualities are not available. Other DNA sequences in the sample encode the same CDR3. The sample originates from a study of blood T cell repertoires in COVID-19 (dated by TCRdb to about 2020). With regard to the full study: Collaborator samples came from the United States, Italy and Spain and covered acute and convalescent phases of COVID-19. The material from the prospective study consisted of cDNA or gDNA derived from T cells, B-cell-depleted T cells, or PBMCs. Deeply sampled blood TCRbeta repertoires from subjects exposed to, actively infected with, or recovered from COVID-19 were included in the dataset. The repertoires were made available in a free public database intended to serve as a resource for research on the immune response to SARS-CoV-2. The samples were drawn from two sources: the first 160 participants of the ongoing ImmuneRACE study, and approximately 1,300 subjects contributed by 6 global collaborators. Nearly every sample came with metadata listing a de-identified subject ID, COVID-19 status, age in years and sex. Where HLA class I and class II types were available, the types were taken from metadata supplied by the sample provider, not from assay-based typing.

What the work shows at the level of the full study, not this receptor alone: How much clinical and demographic metadata was included differed by source and by participant, and the metadata was provided uncurated.

Enrolling through a virtual design, the prospective study's participants ranged in age from roughly 18 to 95 years and lived across 24 United States geographic areas. To assign participants to cohorts, the prospective study relied on clinical history that participants themselves reported in a screening survey and a study questionnaire. ImmuneRACE Cohort 3 recovered participants were defined by two consecutive negative NP/OP PCR tests, healthcare professional clearance, or symptom resolution. In the prospective study, mobile phlebotomists collected whole blood, serum and a nasopharyngeal or oropharyngeal swab from each participant. Prospective study participants could optionally give additional blood draws and questionnaires over a 2-month period. Blood samples from the prospective study were shipped frozen or at room temperature prior to DNA extraction. Cut back by 4 bases and 9 bases, the V and J ends lie 13 bases apart. The germline V gene (reference sequence) specifies MNHEY as CDR1 and SMNVEV as CDR2. The CDR3 holds 14 amino acids from the cysteine to the phenylalanine. Only CDR3 DNA remains: 42 bases, in frame from the first base.

The immunoSEQ Assay, a bias-controlled multiplex PCR, was used to amplify TCRbeta CDR3 regions from genomic DNA. In the paper's pipeline: Within the assay, amplification of reference gene primers was used to estimate how many nucleated cells each sample contained. Sequence reads were collapsed and filtered to measure the absolute abundance of every unique TCRbeta CDR3 rearrangement. For each sample, productive Simpson clonality was calculated by taking the square root of Simpson's diversity index across productive rearrangements. TCRdb mirrors the immuneACCESS table, restricted to in-frame sequences. Some clones are absent from its copies; in checked studies, under half trace to an unresolved V gene, and the reason for the others is unknown. That table supplies the V and J calls and clone size; D and trimming were determined from the DNA. A total of 250,000 to 350,000 clones appear in this sample, over 75% of them only once. The top ten clones comprise 3.5% to 5.5% of the sample.

Sequencing used PBMCs or T cells enriched from blood (not recorded which). The rearranged chain carries TRBV27 and TRBJ1-6; a tentative D call is TRBD1 (5 bases match). This clonotype was sampled from a woman aged 25 to 39 who had recovered from COVID-19. The nucleotides read TGTGCCAGCAGTTCTGGGACGGGGGGTTCACCCCTCCACTTT. This encodes CASSSGTGGSPLHF.